The following is a TCR beta chain sequence with its context. The antigen remains undetermined. After stimulus-free culture, autoproliferating CFSE-dim and non-proliferating CFSE-high T cells were sequenced separately. 5x10^7 CFSE-labeled PBMCs were cultured less than eight days unstimulated, then replicate wells were pooled. CFSE at roughly 0.51 uM labeled the PBMCs, which were then cultured unstimulated. The data stem from a study of memory B cells and T cells in multiple sclerosis. Study conclusions and caveats: Clone-set sizes differed between compartments, so shared clonotype counts needed normalization.

Clones were sequenced by immunoSEQ multiplex PCR, and TCRdb holds only the in-frame ones, with some missing. The sample includes under 50,000 clones, over 70% of them seen just once. Trimming cost V 4 bases and J 0 bases, with 10 bases left between them. This CDR3 contains 14 residues. From germline, CDR1 is SGHAT and CDR2 FQDESV (reference sequence). The source is a human donor with multiple sclerosis. The chain is built from TRBV11-1 and TRBJ2-7; D might be TRBD2 (5 bases). The sample consisted of PBMCs from blood kept in culture. The CDR3 sequence: CASSSWTASYEQYF. In DNA form, the CDR3 reads TGTGCCAGCAGCTCATGGACTGCCTCCTACGAGCAGTACTTC.